Presented here are 28 T cell receptor beta chains from one specimen sequenced in a study of neurological immune-mediated disorders. MiXCR, run by TCRdb on the 5' RACE reads, gives a single entry per CDR3 protein. This repertoire shows roughly 90,000 distinct CDR3 sequences, roughly 3.3% found once; its top ten account for just under 3%. Sequencing input: PBMCs. These receptor sequences come from a woman aged 45-60 years with multiple sclerosis.

This clonotype appeared many times. This chain joins TRBV7-9 and TRBJ2-7; no definite D call. Germline CDR1 SEHNR, CDR2 FQNEAQ (reference sequence). The CDR3 consists of 11 residues. V was cut by 3 bases and J by 5 bases, with 5 bases left in between. The CDR3 DNA reads as TGTGCCAGCAGCTTTAACAACGAGCAGTACTTC. The encoded protein is CASSFNNEQYF.

This clonotype came up many times. This chain links TRBV27 with TRBJ2-1; 8 bases line up with TRBD2. Germline lookup yields CDR1 MNHEY and CDR2 SMNVEV (reference sequence). V gave up 4 bases and J gave up 7 bases; unmatched junction bases: 3. This CDR3 region has 13 residues. The CDR3 nucleotides are TGTGCCAGCAGTTCATCGGGGGGGAATGAGCAGTTCTTC. Protein product: CASSSSGGNEQFF.

Ten or more counts support this clonotype. The rearrangement joins TRBV5-1 to TRBJ2-7; 7 bases map to TRBD1. CDR3 length: 14 amino acids. After removal of 4 bases from V and 2 bases from J, the junction contained 6 bases not matched to a gene. Germline assignment: CDR1 SGHRS and CDR2 YFSETQ. The CDR3 here is CASSVTGFPYEQYF. The CDR3 DNA reads as TGCGCCAGCAGCGTGACAGGGTTCCCCTACGAGCAGTACTTC.

Regarding this clonotype: A much larger clone sits a single nucleotide away, making a read error possible. V gene TRBV5-5 combines with J gene TRBJ2-1; TRBD1 matches at 8 bases. The CDR3 runs 16 residues. Per the germline V gene, CDR1 is SGHKS and CDR2 is YYEKEE (reference sequence). CDR3 residues: CASSIGTGLTYIEQFF. In nucleotides, the CDR3 is TGTGCCAGCAGCATCGGGACAGGCCTGACCTACATTGAGCAGTTCTTC.

This clonotype was detected many times. This chain joins TRBV5-1 and TRBJ2-5, with D hard to call. The CDR3 spans 13 residues. Trimming cost V 1 base and J 2 bases, with 6 bases left between them. Germline CDR1 and CDR2: SGHRS and YFSETQ. The CDR3 coding sequence is TGCGCCAGCAGCTTGCGCAGTCAAGAGACCCAGTACTTC. Amino acid sequence: CASSLRSQETQYF.

This clonotype was recorded at least ten times. This chain uses TRBV7-3 with TRBJ2-3, with 9 bases lining up with TRBD2. Losses at the gene ends were 5 bases for V and 0 bases for J; bases not matched to a gene: 12. Germline lookup yields CDR1 SGHTA and CDR2 FQGTGA. The CDR3 extends over 18 amino acids. This CDR3 is CASSQWGRAGGSTDTQYF. DNA of the CDR3: TGTGCCAGCAGCCAATGGGGCCGCGCGGGGGGGAGCACAGATACGCAGTATTTT.

This clonotype was seen many times. This chain joins TRBV15 and TRBJ2-7, with a weak D call TRBD1 (6 bases). Germline CDR1 reads LNHNV; CDR2 reads YYDKDF (reference sequence). The CDR3 consists of 14 residues. V lost 3 bases and J 2 bases, leaving 11 bases between the germline ends. The CDR3: CATSSGRGPYEQYF. Written as DNA, the CDR3 is TGTGCCACCAGCAGTGGCAGGGGACCCTACGAGCAGTACTTC.

CDR3: CASRAGGNTEAFF. Here the CDR3 DNA reads TGTGCCAGCCGAGCTGGCGGTAACACTGAAGCTTTCTTT. The chain recombines TRBV7-9 with TRBJ1-1; no firm D call. CDR3 length equals 13 residues. From germline, CDR1 is SEHNR and CDR2 FQNEAQ (reference sequence). Trimming removed 8 bases from V and 2 bases from J, with 12 bases in between. The full variable domain, its missing parts supplied by reference TRBV7-9 and TRBJ1-1, is DTGVSQNPRHKITKRGQNVTFRCDPISEHNRLYWYRQTLGQGPEFLTYFQNEAQLEKSRLLSDRFSAERPKGSFSTLEIQRTEQGDSAMYLCASRAGGNTEAFFGQGTRLTVV.

This clonotype showed up many times. In nucleotides, the CDR3 is TGCAGTGCTGGACAGGTAGCCTCCTACGAGCAGTACTTC. It is translated as CSAGQVASYEQYF. The chain has TRBV20-1 and TRBJ2-7; 7 nucleotides align to TRBD1. Looked up from germline, CDR1 is DFQATT and CDR2 is SNEGSKA (reference sequence). This CDR3 is 13 amino acids long. Trimming took 5 bases from V and 0 from J; bases not matched to a gene: 4.

This clonotype was recorded at least ten times. This chain uses TRBV10-2 with TRBJ1-4; D is unresolved. This CDR3 spans 13 amino acids. With 6 bases removed from V and 5 bases from J, the gap between germline ends came to 10 bases. Germline lookup yields CDR1 WSHSY and CDR2 SAAADI. The CDR3 sequence: CASRDGLNEKLFF. DNA for the CDR3: TGCGCCAGCAGGGACGGTTTAAATGAAAAACTGTTTTTT.

This clonotype was recorded many times. The rearrangement joins TRBV15 to TRBJ2-5, with TRBD1 as a possible D gene (5 bases). V lost 0 bases, J lost 5 bases, and 10 bases lay in between. CDR3 length: 14 residues. Germline V CDR1 and CDR2: LNHNV, YYDKDF (reference sequence). CDR3 bases: TGTGCCACCAGCAGAGAAGGGGCTGTGGAGACCCAGTACTTC. Translation: CATSREGAVETQYF.

This clonotype has a count of ten or more. The genes are TRBV9 and TRBJ2-2; no firm D call. The CDR3 is made up of 11 amino acids. Germline V CDR1 and CDR2: SGDLS, YYNGEE. Trimming left V 5 bases short and J 7 bases short, with 6 bases between. In DNA, the CDR3 is TGTGCCAGCAGGAACGACGGGGAGCTGTTTTTT. Its protein product is CASRNDGELFF.

This clonotype has ten or more counts. The J gene is TRBJ2-1, the V gene TRBV12-3 or TRBV12-4; no definite D call. CDR3 length equals 13 residues. The V gene lost 2 bases and the J gene lost 7 bases, with 9 bases spanning the gap. CDR3 bases: TGTGCCAGCAGTTTATCCGCTCTGAATGAGCAGTTCTTC. Its protein is CASSLSALNEQFF.

In this sample, this clonotype turned up many times. The chain is built from TRBV21-1 and TRBJ2-7. TRBV21-1 is termed a pseudogene. The CDR3 runs to 12 residues. The CDR3 is CASSKGSYEQYF. CDR3 DNA sequence: TGTGCCAGCAGCAAAGGGTCCTACGAGCAGTACTTC.

This clonotype was seen a handful of times. V and J are TRBV2 and TRBJ1-5; TRBD1 might be the D (5 bases). Germline V CDR1 and CDR2: SNHLY, FYNNEI. Trimming cost V 6 bases and J 2 bases, with 14 bases left between them. The CDR3 length is 15 residues. CDR3: CASRDQGGGNQPQHF. CDR3 bases: TGTGCCAGCAGGGATCAGGGAGGGGGCAATCAGCCCCAGCATTTT.

This clonotype was detected ten times or more. The chain has TRBV10-3 and TRBJ1-1; D not certain. Germline V gives CDR1 ENHRY, CDR2 SYGVKD. V lost 6 bases and J lost 1, with 15 bases in between. The CDR3 extends over 15 amino acids. The CDR3 region is CAISDVIRANTEAFF. CDR3 bases: TGTGCCATCAGCGATGTGATACGTGCGAACACTGAAGCTTTCTTT.

This clonotype was seen at least ten times. The rearrangement uses TRBV5-1 and TRBJ2-3; 10 bases are shared with TRBD1. The J segment lost 4 bases and the V segment lost 5 bases, leaving 4 bases of the junction unmatched. The V gene's germline CDR1 is SGHRS and CDR2 YFSETQ. The CDR3 sequence is 14 residues long. This chain's CDR3 is CASRTGGSADTQYF. In nucleotides, the CDR3 is TGCGCCAGCAGGACAGGGGGCAGTGCAGATACGCAGTATTTT. The full variable domain, rest sourced from reference TRBV5-1 and TRBJ2-3, is KAGVTQTPRYLIKTRGQQVTLSCSPISGHRSVSWYQQTPGQGLQFLFEYFSETQRNKGNFPGRFSGRQFSNSRSEMNVSTLELGDSALYLCASRTGGSADTQYFGPGTRLTVL.

This clonotype was seen many times. The gene calls are TRBV7-9 and TRBJ1-2, with D possibly TRBD1 on 5 matching bases. The CDR3 runs to 16 residues. Germline loops: CDR1 SEHNR, CDR2 FQNEAQ (reference sequence). Trimming took off 0 bases at V and 2 bases at J, with 13 bases between the two ends. The CDR3 DNA is TGTGCCAGCAGCTTAGCAAGAGACAGCGCGAACTATGGCTACACCTTC. Translating it yields CASSLARDSANYGYTF.

This clonotype was counted ten times or more. The rearrangement uses TRBV7-2 and TRBJ2-4; D remains unclear. The CDR3 runs 11 residues. V lost 1 base and J lost 8, with 3 bases in between. Germline CDR1 and CDR2: SGHTA and FQGNSA. The CDR3 loop is CASSLVDIQYF. CDR3 bases: TGTGCCAGCAGCTTAGTGGACATTCAGTACTTC. The full variable domain, with the rest looked up from reference TRBV7-2 and TRBJ2-4, is GAGVSQSPSNKVTEKGKDVELRCDPISGHTALYWYRQSLGQGLEFLIYFQGNSAPDKSGLPSDRFSAERTGGSVSTLTIQRTQQEDSAVYLCASSLVDIQYFGAGTRLSVL.

This clonotype was recorded many times. V and J are TRBV7-2 and TRBJ2-7, with D maybe TRBD2 (5 bases). Between the trimmed V and J ends, which lost 1 base and 0 bases, there was a span of 7 bases. This CDR3 contains 14 residues. Germline-derived CDR1 and CDR2 are SGHTA and FQGNSA. The CDR3 reads CASSLVTSSYEQYF. CDR3 coding DNA: TGTGCCAGCAGCTTAGTTACTAGCTCCTACGAGCAGTACTTC.

In this sample, this clonotype turned up many times. This chain joins TRBV29-1 and TRBJ1-2, with D hard to call. The CDR3 covers 12 residues. Germline-derived CDR1 and CDR2 are SQVTM and ANQGSEA. CDR3 sequence reads: CGHSVLNYGYTF. CDR3 coding DNA: TGCGGCCACAGCGTTTTGAACTATGGCTACACCTTC.

The V call is TRBV27, the J call TRBJ1-2, with D perhaps matching TRBD1 (6 bases). The CDR3 consists of 15 residues. Trimming removed 2 bases from V and 4 bases from J, with 14 bases in between. Germline CDR1 reads MNHEY; CDR2 reads SMNVEV (reference sequence). The CDR3 bases are TGTGCCAGCAGTTTAGTGGCAGGGGTAGGCTATGGCTACACCTTC. This codes for CASSLVAGVGYGYTF.

This clonotype showed up many times. The chain combines TRBV6-2 or TRBV6-3 with TRBJ2-2; no definite D call. V shed 5 bases and J shed 1 base, with 14 bases lying between them. This CDR3 has 16 amino acids. Germline CDR1 MNHEY, CDR2 SVGEGT. The CDR3 spells CASSTSPGWNTGELFF. DNA for the CDR3: TGTGCCAGCAGTACCTCCCCCGGCTGGAACACCGGGGAGCTGTTTTTT.

In this sample, this clonotype turned up many times. The V and J genes are TRBV29-1 and TRBJ2-1; 11 bases agree with TRBD2. Losses at the gene ends were 7 bases for V and 5 bases for J; bases not matched to a gene: 7. The CDR3 length is 14 residues. The germline V gene has CDR1 SQVTM and CDR2 ANQGSEA. The CDR3 region is CSARLAGLHNEQFF. Here the CDR3 DNA reads TGCAGCGCACGACTAGCGGGGCTGCACAATGAGCAGTTCTTC.

This clonotype was counted many times. The chain joins TRBV7-9 to TRBJ2-1; 7 bases agree with TRBD1. With 1 base clipped from V and 5 bases from J, the junction kept 14 bases outside the gene matches. Germline lookup yields CDR1 SEHNR and CDR2 FQNEAQ (reference sequence). There are 18 residues in the CDR3. CDR3 in DNA: TGTGCCAGCAGCTTAGGCCTCGGTTGGCAGGGGGTGGACAATGAGCAGTTCTTC. Protein product: CASSLGLGWQGVDNEQFF.

This clonotype was observed at least ten times. The chain carries TRBV9 and TRBJ1-1; TRBD1 matches at 8 bases. The CDR3 extends over 15 amino acids. Germline V gives CDR1 SGDLS, CDR2 YYNGEE. J was trimmed by 4 bases and V by 3 bases; bases with no gene match: 8. This CDR3 is CASSAPQGAGTEAFF. The CDR3 coding sequence is TGTGCCAGCAGCGCCCCTCAGGGGGCGGGCACTGAAGCTTTCTTT.

This clonotype was picked up many times. The chain uses TRBV20-1 and TRBJ2-7; 7 bases are shared with TRBD2. The CDR3 consists of 14 residues. The V and J ends lost 6 bases and 2 bases, in that order; junction bases with no gene match: 10. The V gene's germline CDR1 is DFQATT and CDR2 SNEGSKA (reference sequence). CDR3 amino acids: CSALGGLGAYEQYF. For the CDR3, the DNA is TGCAGTGCCCTGGGAGGGTTGGGAGCCTACGAGCAGTACTTC.

Many counts were recorded for this clonotype. This CDR3 reads CAISLGERGEKLFF. The CDR3 DNA follows: TGTGCCATCAGTCTAGGGGAGAGGGGTGAAAAACTGTTTTTT. V usage is TRBV10-3 and J usage is TRBJ1-4; TRBD1 might be the D (5 bases). The germline V gene has CDR1 ENHRY and CDR2 SYGVKD. The CDR3 totals 14 residues. Trimming stripped 5 bases from V and 7 bases from J, with 14 bases between.